The clone carrying this T cell receptor beta chain has a count of ten or more. The entire patient cohort was treatment-naive prior to thyroid surgery. The sample is drawn from a study of metastatic and nonmetastatic thyroid tumors. Whole-study context: Patients with malignant and benign thyroid disease provided blood and tumor or nodule tissue, whose repertoires were compared.

MiXCR was used by TCRdb to re-call the PCR reads. The profile covers some 29,000 clones, with roughly 6.8% appearing a single time and 35% to 50% taken by the ten largest. This CDR3 is built from 14 residues. CDR1 is SGHAT and CDR2 is FQNNGV in the germline V gene. Trimming at V came to 1 base and at J to 6 bases, leaving 4 bases not matched to a gene. The rearrangement joins TRBV11-2 to TRBJ2-7; 9 bases match TRBD1. The TCR sequence derives from a female donor with papillary thyroid cancer or a benign thyroid nodule (not recorded which). Some clones in this sample may be carry-over from other donors' samples. Sequences were obtained from blood. The CDR3 is CASSLVGDRVEQYF. CDR3 DNA: TGTGCCAGCAGCTTAGTGGGGGACAGGGTCGAGCAGTACTTC.